The source of this TCR beta chain is a study of blood T cell repertoires in COVID-19. Looking at the study overall: T cells, B-cell-depleted T cells, or PBMCs provided the cDNA or gDNA that served as material.

Clones were read by immunoSEQ multiplex PCR, and TCRdb kept only the in-frame ones, dropping some. This sample has about 270,000 clones, with about nine tenths found just once. Losses at the gene ends were 5 bases for V and 3 bases for J; bases not matched to a gene: 7. This CDR3 has 16 residues. The germline V gene has CDR1 MDHEN and CDR2 SYDVKM. The source of this sequence is a woman between 18 and 29 years old who had recovered from COVID-19. Sequenced input: PBMCs or T cells enriched from blood (not recorded which). This chain connects TRBV28 to TRBJ1-5, with 10 bases identical to TRBD1. The CDR3, as DNA: TGTGCCAGCAGTGGGACAGGGGATGTCCCCAATCAGCCCCAGCATTTT. It codes for CASSGTGDVPNQPQHF.